A single sample is the source of the 15 T cell receptor beta chains below, sequenced in a study of CD8 T cells in ankylosing spondylitis. TCRdb processed the 5' RACE reads anew with MiXCR; each CDR3 protein has one entry. Among about 320,000 distinct CDR3 sequences, 9.5% to 13% were seen once, and the ten largest hold roughly 9.2%. The source material was blood, either unsorted or a sorted T cell fraction (not recorded which). The source of these receptors is a female donor with ankylosing spondylitis or in good health (not recorded which).

CDR3 in DNA: TGTGCCAGCAGCTTAGAGGGTCACCATCCTCTAGATGGAGAGACCCAGTACTTC. Encoded protein: CASSLEGHHPLDGETQYF. The rearrangement uses TRBV11-1 and TRBJ2-5; no clear D gene. Germline V lookup: CDR1 SGHAT, CDR2 FQDESV (reference sequence). The CDR3 has 18 residues. The V and J ends lost 1 base and 4 bases respectively, with 22 bases between them.

The table lists this clonotype with a few counts. The chain employs TRBV20-1 and TRBJ1-1, with TRBD1 matching 9 bases. The V gene's germline CDR1 is DFQATT and CDR2 SNEGSKA (reference sequence). V gave up 5 bases and J gave up 0 bases; unmatched junction bases: 7. CDR3 length: 15 amino acids. The CDR3 DNA is TGCAGTGCTTTCACAGGGGGCAACTTGAACACTGAAGCTTTCTTT. This translates into CSAFTGGNLNTEAFF.

This clonotype was counted a few times. The chain joins TRBV5-1 to TRBJ1-2; D gene uncertain. This CDR3 has 13 residues. Trimming left V 0 bases short and J 6 bases short, with 9 bases between. Germline lookup yields CDR1 SGHRS and CDR2 YFSETQ. The CDR3 DNA reads TGCGCCAGCAGCTTGGCCCGGGCAGATGGCTACACCTTC. Protein sequence: CASSLARADGYTF.

V gene TRBV20-1 combines with J gene TRBJ2-7; D is perhaps TRBD1 or TRBD2 (5 bases each). The V and J ends lost 4 bases and 0 bases respectively, with 16 bases between them. Germline loops: CDR1 DFQATT, CDR2 SNEGSKA (reference sequence). The CDR3 is 15 amino acids. The CDR3 coding sequence is TGCAGTGCTATCAACACCGGGGACCCCTCCTACGAGCAGTACTTC. This gives the protein CSAINTGDPSYEQYF.

This clonotype was picked up many times. The gene calls are TRBV20-1 and TRBJ1-6, with 8 bases lining up with TRBD1. CDR3 length equals 15 residues. Germline CDR1 reads DFQATT; CDR2 reads SNEGSKA (reference sequence). Unmatched junction bases numbered 7, after V lost 5 bases and J lost 4 bases. The CDR3 protein is CSALPGTGYNSPLHF. CDR3 nucleotide sequence: TGCAGTGCTCTTCCCGGGACAGGATATAATTCACCCCTCCACTTT.

The genes are TRBV7-8 and TRBJ2-3, with TRBD2 as a possible D gene (6 bases). CDR1 and CDR2 from the germline V gene are SGHVS and FQNEAQ. Trimming removed 7 bases from V and 0 bases from J, with 20 bases in between. This CDR3 is 17 amino acids long. The CDR3 DNA is TGTGCCAGCACCCTAGATCGATTCCGGGGGAGCACAGATACGCAGTATTTT. It encodes CASTLDRFRGSTDTQYF. The variable domain in full, with the rest retrieved from reference TRBV7-8 and TRBJ2-3, is GAGVSQSPRYKVAKRGQDVALRCDPISGHVSLFWYQQALGQGPEFLTYFQNEAQLDKSGLPSDRFFAERPEGSVSTLKIQRTQQEDSAVYLCASTLDRFRGSTDTQYFGPGTRLTVL.

This clonotype was detected many times. This sequence joins TRBV20-1 and TRBJ2-1, with a tentative D call TRBD2 (5 bases). V lost 1 base and J lost 5, with 15 bases in between. The CDR3 consists of 15 residues. Germline loops: CDR1 DFQATT, CDR2 SNEGSKA (reference sequence). CDR3 loop: CSARAVGGYDNEQFF. DNA of the CDR3: TGCAGTGCTAGAGCCGTCGGAGGTTACGACAATGAGCAGTTCTTC.

This clonotype was counted at least ten times. The rearrangement joins TRBV5-1 to TRBJ2-7, with 9 bases identical to TRBD1. V shed 4 bases and J 6 bases; nucleotides not matched to a gene: 2. The CDR3 is 12 residues long. Per the germline V gene, CDR1 is SGHRS and CDR2 is YFSETQ. The CDR3 is CASSPGQGEQYF. The CDR3 nucleotides read TGCGCCAGCAGCCCGGGACAGGGCGAGCAGTACTTC. Supplemented by reference TRBV5-1 and TRBJ2-7, the full variable domain reads KAGVTQTPRYLIKTRGQQVTLSCSPISGHRSVSWYQQTPGQGLQFLFEYFSETQRNKGNFPGRFSGRQFSNSRSEMNVSTLELGDSALYLCASSPGQGEQYFGPGTRLTVT.

The V and J genes are TRBV12-2 and TRBJ2-3; the DNA was not compared with TRBD2, the D call given in the table. TRBV12-2 is marked as a pseudogene. The CDR3 is 17 residues long. CDR3 sequence: CASRSPRLAGGGDTQYF. In DNA form, the CDR3 reads TGTGCAAGTCGTTCCCCGAGGCTAGCGGGAGGAGGAGATACGCAGTATTTT.

The table lists this clonotype with many counts. The rearrangement joins TRBV10-3 to TRBJ1-2; TRBD1 might be the D (6 bases). The V and J ends lost 5 bases and 2 bases respectively, with 15 bases between them. CDR3 length: 15 amino acids. Germline loops: CDR1 ENHRY, CDR2 SYGVKD. In DNA, the CDR3 is TGTGCCATCAGTATTGGTAGGGACACCAACTATGGCTACACCTTC. Its protein is CAISIGRDTNYGYTF.

This clonotype was recorded at least ten times. The chain is built from TRBV20-1 and TRBJ2-3, with D perhaps assigned TRBD1 or TRBD2 (6 bases each). Trimming took 4 bases from V and 5 from J, leaving 19 bases between them. Germline-derived CDR1 and CDR2 are DFQATT and SNEGSKA (reference sequence). This CDR3 region has 15 residues. The CDR3 protein is CSAIPIGGPGDTQYF. DNA for the CDR3: TGCAGTGCTATTCCCATAGGGGGGCCGGGAGATACGCAGTATTTT.

The chain carries TRBV10-3 and TRBJ2-7; TRBD2 matches 9 bases. The CDR3 runs 18 residues. V lost 5 bases, J lost 0 bases, and 14 bases stayed unmatched. In germline, CDR1 is ENHRY, CDR2 SYGVKD. The CDR3 protein is CAISSLGSGGGPSYEQYF. The CDR3 DNA follows: TGTGCCATCAGTTCCTTGGGTAGCGGGGGAGGCCCCTCCTACGAGCAGTACTTC.

This clonotype was seen many times. The CDR3 DNA is TGTGCCAGCAGCTCTCCGAATCAGCCCCAGCATTTT. This translates into CASSSPNQPQHF. The chain has TRBV5-6 and TRBJ1-5; D gene ambiguous. Germline-derived CDR1 and CDR2 are SGHDT and YYEEEE. Trimming pared 3 bases from V and 4 bases from J, leaving 5 bases between. The CDR3 sequence is 12 residues long. Full variable domain (remainder filled in from reference TRBV5-6 and TRBJ1-5): DAGVTQSPTHLIKTRGQQVTLRCSPKSGHDTVSWYQQALGQGPQFIFQYYEEEERQRGNFPDRFSGHQFPNYSSELNVNALLLGDSALYLCASSSPNQPQHFGDGTRLSIL.

In this sample, this clonotype turned up a few times. This sequence joins TRBV28 and TRBJ2-1; D is unclear. Trimming cost V 6 bases and J 4 bases, with 22 bases left between them. The CDR3 loop spans 17 amino acids. CDR1 is MDHEN, CDR2 SYDVKM, per germline. CDR3 in amino acids: CASRLPLAKQPYNEQFF. The CDR3 nucleotides read TGTGCCAGCAGACTCCCCCTTGCCAAACAGCCTTACAATGAGCAGTTCTTC.

At least ten counts were recorded for this clonotype. This rearrangement joins TRBV5-1 to TRBJ2-7; 15 bases align to TRBD2. V trimming: 2 bases; J trimming: 6 bases; junction bases outside the gene matches: 3. Germline V gene lookup returns CDR1 SGHRS and CDR2 YFSETQ. This CDR3 region has 15 residues. The CDR3 sequence is CASSFGTSGRREQYF. In DNA form, the CDR3 reads TGCGCCAGCAGCTTCGGGACTAGCGGGAGGCGCGAGCAGTACTTC.